The present TCR beta chain was sequenced within a study of CD8 T cells in Susac syndrome. Whole-study findings and limits: The Susac syndrome CD4+ T cell repertoires displayed no clonal expansion.

Susac syndrome patients met recently defined diagnostic criteria for definite or probable disease. With random hexamers, reverse transcription was performed on roughly 0.45 to 1 ug of RNA. Each CDR3 protein is one row after TCRdb ran MiXCR on the immunoSEQ multiplex PCR reads. Seen here are some 99,000 distinct CDR3 sequences, about 95% observed once, and the top ten hold around 0.33%. Regarding this clonotype: Antigen unknown.

The germline V and J ends were trimmed by 2 bases and 2 bases, with 7 bases remaining between them. Germline CDR1 MNHEY, CDR2 SMNVEV (reference sequence). The CDR3 contains 13 residues. J is TRBJ2-7 and V is TRBV27; no definite D call. This receptor was taken from a human donor with Susac syndrome. The sequenced material came from CD4+ T cells from PBMCs. The CDR3 sequence is CASSLRQTYEQYF. CDR3 DNA sequence: TGTGCCAGCAGTTTAAGGCAGACCTACGAGCAGTACTTC.